This is a list of T cell receptor beta chains from one sample in a study of neurological immune-mediated disorders. TCRdb reanalysed the 5' RACE reads using MiXCR and keeps one entry per CDR3 protein. The repertoire consists of 80,000 or so distinct CDR3 sequences, with roughly 9.9% occurring once and the leading ten covering less than 2%. The sequenced sample consisted of PBMCs. The origin of the receptors is a man aged 50 to 59 in good health. CDR3s include the opening cysteine and the closing phenylalanine or tryptophan. A D gene is named only where the DNA matches it firmly. Size is stated for part of the rows, as once, few or many counts, or as a class when the clone is expanded.

cdr3_nt cdr3_aa j_call v_call clone_size d_call
TGTGCCAGCAGCCACACCCGGCGGCTAGCGGGAGTCGGGGAGACCCAGTACTTC CASSHTRRLAGVGETQYF TRBJ2-5 TRBV28 many TRBD2
TGTGCCAGCAGTGACCAGGGACCACTCACTGAAGCTTTCTTT CASSDQGPLTEAFF TRBJ1-1 TRBV9 many .
TGTGCCAGCAGCGTAGAGGGGAAAGAGAGGAATGAGCAGTTCTTC CASSVEGKERNEQFF TRBJ2-1 TRBV9 many .
TGCAGTCTCCGACTGGAACCTGGGGTCTACAATGAGCAGTTCTTC CSLRLEPGVYNEQFF TRBJ2-1 TRBV20-1 many .
TGCAGCGTGTGGACAGGTGGGAACAATGAGCACTTCTTC CSVWTGGNNEHFF TRBJ2-1 TRBV29-1 . TRBD1
TGCAGTGCTAGAGATTCAGCGTATAGCAATCAGCCCCAGCATTTT CSARDSAYSNQPQHF TRBJ1-5 TRBV20-1 many .
TGTGCCAGCAGTTACAAGTTTCAAGAGACCCAGTACTTC CASSYKFQETQYF TRBJ2-5 TRBV6-6 many .
TGTGCCAGCACCCTGGGGGCTAGTCGCTACGAGCAGTACTTC CASTLGASRYEQYF TRBJ2-7 TRBV28 many .
TGTGCCAGCAGTTTAACCGGGAGAAACAATGAGCCGTTCTTC CASSLTGRNNEPFF TRBJ2-1 TRBV28 once .
TGTGCCAGCTCACCTAAGACTAGCGGGTCCACCGGGGAGCTGTTTTTT CASSPKTSGSTGELFF TRBJ2-2 TRBV18 many TRBD2
TGCGCCAGCAGCCAAGAATGGGGGGCCCGCACTGAAGCTTTCTTT CASSQEWGARTEAFF TRBJ1-1 TRBV4-3 . .
TGCGCCAGCAGCTGGGGCGGACAGCGTCAAGAGACCCAGTACTTC CASSWGGQRQETQYF TRBJ2-5 TRBV5-1 . .
TGTGCCAGCAGCGTAGGGCCTTCAAGCAATCAGCCCCAGCATTTT CASSVGPSSNQPQHF TRBJ1-5 TRBV9 many .
TGTGCCAGCAGTTACTCTGACGCGCGGGCTAACTATGGCTACACCTTC CASSYSDARANYGYTF TRBJ1-2 TRBV6-5 many .
TGTGCCAGCAGGACCGGGGGGCTTGGCTACACCTTC CASRTGGLGYTF TRBJ1-2 TRBV11-2 many .
TGCGCCAGCAGCTCCCAGGGGGAGTTAGAGACCCAGTACTTC CASSSQGELETQYF TRBJ2-5 TRBV5-1 many TRBD1
TGTGCCAGCAGCTCATCCCAAGACAGGACCAGAAACACCATATATTTT CASSSSQDRTRNTIYF TRBJ1-3 TRBV12-3/TRBV12-4 many .
TGCGCCAGCAGCAGTACCGGGACCCCCCAAGAGACCCAGTACTTC CASSSTGTPQETQYF TRBJ2-5 TRBV5-1 many .
TGTGCCAGCAGTCCACGGACAGGGAAGTTTGACTACGAGCAGTACTTC CASSPRTGKFDYEQYF TRBJ2-7 TRBV27 many TRBD1
TGCAGTGCTCGCCGGGACGGCAACTATGGCTACACCTTC CSARRDGNYGYTF TRBJ1-2 TRBV20-1 many .
TGTGCCACCGGCCCAGGGTGGTCTGAAGCTTTCTTT CATGPGWSEAFF TRBJ1-1 TRBV15 many .
TGCAGTGCTAGAGATTCGTCAGGGCTGAATTCACCCCTCCACTTT CSARDSSGLNSPLHF TRBJ1-6 TRBV20-1 many .
TGTGCCAGCAGCCTTATAACGGACGGGGGCAGGCACTTC CASSLITDGGRHF TRBJ2-5 TRBV14 many .
TGCGCCAGCAGTAAGGGACATAACATTAACACCGGGGAGCTGTTTTTT CASSKGHNINTGELFF TRBJ2-2 TRBV5-1 many .
TGCGCCAGCAGCCCCATTGACAGAACCTACAATGAGCAGTTCTTC CASSPIDRTYNEQFF TRBJ2-1 TRBV5-1 many .
TGTGCCAGCTCACCTTCCCGGGACCCCACCGGGGAGCTGTTTTTT CASSPSRDPTGELFF TRBJ2-2 TRBV18 many .
TGTGCCAGCAGTCCCATCCGGGCTTTGATGGGCAATGAGCAGTTCTTC CASSPIRALMGNEQFF TRBJ2-1 TRBV12-3/TRBV12-4 many .
TGTGCCAGCAGTTTCGAACTCTCGGGCGGTGAAAAACTGTTTTTT CASSFELSGGEKLFF TRBJ1-4 TRBV28 many .
TGTGCCAGCAGTGAAGCAACTAGCGGGAGTTGGTCACCATTAAATGAGCAGTTCTTC CASSEATSGSWSPLNEQFF TRBJ2-1 TRBV25-1 many TRBD2
TGCAGCGTTGGGGAGGACAGGGGCAACGAGCAGTACTTC CSVGEDRGNEQYF TRBJ2-7 TRBV29-1 few TRBD1
TGCGCCAGCAGCTTTGGGGCCGAAGAGACCCAGTACTTC CASSFGAEETQYF TRBJ2-5 TRBV5-1 many .
TGCAGTGCTAGACAAGCGGGAGGGCCATCAGATACGCAGTATTTT CSARQAGGPSDTQYF TRBJ2-3 TRBV20-1 many TRBD2
TGTGCCAGCAAACGGGAGGGTCAGCCCCAGCATTTT CASKREGQPQHF TRBJ1-5 TRBV12-3/TRBV12-4 many .
TGCAGCGTTGAGGGCGGGACCGATACGCAGTATTTT CSVEGGTDTQYF TRBJ2-3 TRBV29-1 many .
TGTGCCAGCAGTTTAGCGGGGTACAATGAGCAGTTCTTC CASSLAGYNEQFF TRBJ2-1 TRBV27 many .
TGCGCCAGCAGCTTAGTGACAGCGACCTACGAGCAGTACTTC CASSLVTATYEQYF TRBJ2-7 TRBV5-1 many .
TGTGCCAGCAGCTTAGAGGCAGGCGAGGGGAATGAGCAGTTCTTC CASSLEAGEGNEQFF TRBJ2-1 TRBV11-2 many .
TGTGCCAGCAGCGGTATTAATTCACCCCTCCACTTT CASSGINSPLHF TRBJ1-6 TRBV5-6 many .
TGTGCCAGCGCCCGGGACACCACGAACACCGGGGAGCGGTTTTTT CASARDTTNTGERFF TRBJ2-2 TRBV6-5 . .
TGTGCCAGCAGATCACAAGAGACCCAGTACTTC CASRSQETQYF TRBJ2-5 TRBV28 many .
TGTGCCAGCAGCCCAACACTAGCGGGAGTATTAGGCGGGGAGCTGTTTTTT CASSPTLAGVLGGELFF TRBJ2-2 TRBV7-6 many TRBD2
TGTGCCAGCAGCTTAGACAGGGGCGCGATAAATGAGCAGTTCTTC CASSLDRGAINEQFF TRBJ2-1 TRBV7-2 many TRBD1
TGTGCCAGCAGCTTAGTCTCCAGCGGGAGTTACGAGCAGTACTTC CASSLVSSGSYEQYF TRBJ2-7 TRBV7-2 many TRBD2
TGTGCCACCCGACAGGGGCAGGAGGAGCAGTACTTC CATRQGQEEQYF TRBJ2-7 TRBV28 . TRBD1
TGTGCCAGCAGTTCCGGCCAGGTCAGGGGAAGAAATGAAAAACTGTTTTTT CASSSGQVRGRNEKLFF TRBJ1-4 TRBV7-6 . .
TGCGCCAGCAGCGCCCTAGCGGGGGGCACAGATACGCAGTATTTT CASSALAGGTDTQYF TRBJ2-3 TRBV5-1 many TRBD2